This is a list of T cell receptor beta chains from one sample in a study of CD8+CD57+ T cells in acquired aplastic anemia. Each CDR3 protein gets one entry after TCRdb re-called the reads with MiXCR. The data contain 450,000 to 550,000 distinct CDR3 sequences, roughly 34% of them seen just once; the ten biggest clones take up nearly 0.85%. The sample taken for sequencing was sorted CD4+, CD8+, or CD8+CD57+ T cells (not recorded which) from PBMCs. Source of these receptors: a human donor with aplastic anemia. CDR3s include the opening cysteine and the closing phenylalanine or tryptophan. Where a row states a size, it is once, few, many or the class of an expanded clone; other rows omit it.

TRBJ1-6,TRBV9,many,CASSVQGNSPLHF
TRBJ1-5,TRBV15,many,CATSRDLIPQPQHF
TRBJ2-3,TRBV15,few,CATSRGDSEQYF
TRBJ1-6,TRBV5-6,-,CASSFGGGYNSPLHF
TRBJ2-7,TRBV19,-,CASRLGTGLGEQYF
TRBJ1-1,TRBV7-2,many,CASSFRQEATEAFF
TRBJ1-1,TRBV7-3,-,CASGLARTVNTEAFF
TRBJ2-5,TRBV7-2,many,CASLTPGQETQYF
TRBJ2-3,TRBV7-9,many,CASSLYGQGKTDTQYF
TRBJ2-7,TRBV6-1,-,CASRTWEGGPYEQYF
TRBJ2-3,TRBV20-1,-,CSASAASSTDTQYF
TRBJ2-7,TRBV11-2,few,CASSLITSGGNEQYF
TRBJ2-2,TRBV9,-,CASQPGAGELFF